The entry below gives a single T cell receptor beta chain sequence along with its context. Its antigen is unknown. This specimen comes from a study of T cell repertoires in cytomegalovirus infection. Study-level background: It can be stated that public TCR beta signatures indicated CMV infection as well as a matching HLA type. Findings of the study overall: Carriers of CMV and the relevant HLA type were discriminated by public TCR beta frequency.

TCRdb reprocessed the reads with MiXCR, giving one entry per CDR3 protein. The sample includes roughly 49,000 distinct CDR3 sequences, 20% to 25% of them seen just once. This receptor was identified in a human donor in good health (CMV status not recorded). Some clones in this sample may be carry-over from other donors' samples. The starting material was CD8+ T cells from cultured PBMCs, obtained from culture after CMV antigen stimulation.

The DNA of the CDR3 is TGCAGCGTTGAAGTGAGGGATTTACCCTACGAGCAGTACTTC. It codes for CSVEVRDLPYEQYF. The chain recombines TRBV29-1 with TRBJ2-7, with a weak D call TRBD2 (5 bases). This CDR3 contains 14 residues. CDR1 and CDR2 from the germline V gene are SQVTM and ANQGSEA. Between the trimmed V and J ends, which lost 1 base and 2 bases, there was a span of 12 bases.